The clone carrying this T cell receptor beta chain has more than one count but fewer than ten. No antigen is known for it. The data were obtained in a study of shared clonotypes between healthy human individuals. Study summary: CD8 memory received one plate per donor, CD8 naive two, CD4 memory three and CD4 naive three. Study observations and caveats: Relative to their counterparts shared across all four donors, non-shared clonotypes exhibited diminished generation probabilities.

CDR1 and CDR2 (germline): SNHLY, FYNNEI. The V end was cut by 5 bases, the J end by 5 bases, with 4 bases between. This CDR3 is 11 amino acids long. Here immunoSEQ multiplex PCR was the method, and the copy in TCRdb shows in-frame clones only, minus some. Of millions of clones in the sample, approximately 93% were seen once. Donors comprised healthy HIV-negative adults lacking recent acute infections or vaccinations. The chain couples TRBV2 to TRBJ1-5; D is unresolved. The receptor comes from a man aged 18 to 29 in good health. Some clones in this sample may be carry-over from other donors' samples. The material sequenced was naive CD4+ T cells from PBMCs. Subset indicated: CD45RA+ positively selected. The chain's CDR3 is CASSYDQPQHF. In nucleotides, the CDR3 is TGTGCCAGCAGTTACGATCAGCCCCAGCATTTT.